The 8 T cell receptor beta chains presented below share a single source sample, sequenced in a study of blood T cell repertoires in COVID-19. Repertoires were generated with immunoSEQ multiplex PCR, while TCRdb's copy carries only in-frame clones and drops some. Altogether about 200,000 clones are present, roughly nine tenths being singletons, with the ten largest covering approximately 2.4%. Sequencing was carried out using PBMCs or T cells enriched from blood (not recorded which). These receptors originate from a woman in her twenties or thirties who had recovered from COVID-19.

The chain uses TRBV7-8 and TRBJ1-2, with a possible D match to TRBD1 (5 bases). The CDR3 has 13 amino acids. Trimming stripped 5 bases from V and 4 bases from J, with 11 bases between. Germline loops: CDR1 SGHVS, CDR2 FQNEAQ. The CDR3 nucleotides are TGTGCCAGCAGCGGACCAGACAGCTATGGCTACACCTTC. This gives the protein CASSGPDSYGYTF.

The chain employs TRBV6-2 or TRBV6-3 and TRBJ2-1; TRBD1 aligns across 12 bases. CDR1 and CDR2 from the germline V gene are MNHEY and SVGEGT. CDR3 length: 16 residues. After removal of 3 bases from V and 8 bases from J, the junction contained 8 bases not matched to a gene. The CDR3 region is CASSYSGTGGSDEQFF. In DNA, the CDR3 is TGTGCCAGCAGTTATTCCGGGACAGGGGGCTCGGATGAGCAGTTCTTC.

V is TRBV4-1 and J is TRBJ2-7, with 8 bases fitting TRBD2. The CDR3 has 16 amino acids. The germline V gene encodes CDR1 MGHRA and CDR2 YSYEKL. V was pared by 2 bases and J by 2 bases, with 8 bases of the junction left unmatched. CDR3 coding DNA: TGCGCCAGCAGCCAATCGGTGGGAGCGGGGGCCTACGAGCAGTACTTC. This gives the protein CASSQSVGAGAYEQYF.

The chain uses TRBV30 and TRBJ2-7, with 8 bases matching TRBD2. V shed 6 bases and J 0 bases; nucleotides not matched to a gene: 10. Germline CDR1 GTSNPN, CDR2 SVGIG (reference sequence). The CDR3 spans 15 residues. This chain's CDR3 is CACTDRGGVSYEQYF. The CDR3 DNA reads TGTGCCTGCACGGATCGGGGGGGAGTCTCCTACGAGCAGTACTTC.

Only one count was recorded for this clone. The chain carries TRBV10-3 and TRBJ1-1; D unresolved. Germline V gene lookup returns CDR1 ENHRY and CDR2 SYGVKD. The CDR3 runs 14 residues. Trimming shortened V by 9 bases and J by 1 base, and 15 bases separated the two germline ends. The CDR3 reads CAIEKEGPNTEAFF. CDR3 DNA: TGTGCCATAGAAAAGGAGGGCCCGAACACTGAAGCTTTCTTT.

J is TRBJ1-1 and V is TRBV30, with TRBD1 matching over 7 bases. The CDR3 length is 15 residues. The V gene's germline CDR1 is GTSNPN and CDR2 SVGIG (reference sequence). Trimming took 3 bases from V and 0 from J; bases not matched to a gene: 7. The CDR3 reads CAWRQGMVLNTEAFF. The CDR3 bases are TGTGCCTGGAGACAGGGGATGGTCCTGAACACTGAAGCTTTCTTT.

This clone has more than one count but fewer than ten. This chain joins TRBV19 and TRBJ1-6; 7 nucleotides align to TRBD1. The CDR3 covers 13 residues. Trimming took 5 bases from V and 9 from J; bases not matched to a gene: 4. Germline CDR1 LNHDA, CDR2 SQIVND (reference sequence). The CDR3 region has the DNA TGTGCCAGTAGTGACAGGGTGGCTTCACCCCTCCACTTT. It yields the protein CASSDRVASPLHF.

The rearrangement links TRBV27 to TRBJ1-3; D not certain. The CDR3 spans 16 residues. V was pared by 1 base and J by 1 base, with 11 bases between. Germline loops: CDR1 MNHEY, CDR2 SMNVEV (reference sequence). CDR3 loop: CASSLCQVQSGNTIYF. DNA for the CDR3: TGTGCCAGCAGTTTATGTCAGGTCCAATCTGGAAACACCATATATTTT.